A single sample is the source of the 5 T cell receptor beta chains below, sequenced in a study of T cell responses to AZD1222 COVID-19 vaccine. This table comes from immunoSEQ multiplex PCR, and its TCRdb copy is limited to in-frame clones, with some not included. Altogether some 130,000 clones are present, 75% to 95% being singletons, with the ten largest covering around 1.9%. This material consisted of peripheral blood, taken 28 days after the second AZD1222 dose. Receptors were obtained from an adult who received the AZD1222 COVID-19 vaccine.

The gene calls are TRBV7-9 and TRBJ1-3; D may be TRBD1 (6 bases). The CDR3 extends over 14 amino acids. Germline CDR1 SEHNR, CDR2 FQNEAQ (reference sequence). Trimming removed 7 bases from V and 3 bases from J, with 13 bases in between. Here the CDR3 DNA reads TGTGCCAGCATGCGGACAGCCCTTGGAAACACCATATATTTT. This encodes CASMRTALGNTIYF.

This chain links TRBV27 with TRBJ1-1; D ambiguous. Germline lookup yields CDR1 MNHEY and CDR2 SMNVEV (reference sequence). Trimming took off 0 bases at V and 0 bases at J, with 5 bases between the two ends. The CDR3 spans 14 residues. The CDR3 sequence: CASSLSVVNTEAFF. CDR3 DNA: TGTGCCAGCAGTTTATCGGTTGTGAACACTGAAGCTTTCTTT.

The count of this clone is one. CDR3 protein: CASSQEEARDYNEQFF. CDR3 sequence (DNA): TGTGCCAGCAGCCAAGAGGAGGCGCGGGATTACAATGAGCAGTTCTTC. The rearrangement joins TRBV14 to TRBJ2-1; a possible D gene is TRBD2 (6 bases). CDR3 length: 16 amino acids. The ends were cut back, 0 bases at V and 4 bases at J, with 13 bases in the middle. CDR1 is SGHDN and CDR2 is FVKESK in the germline V gene.

This chain links TRBV7-9 with TRBJ2-1; D gene uncertain. The ends were cut back, 1 base at V and 2 bases at J, with 3 bases in the middle. Germline loops: CDR1 SEHNR, CDR2 FQNEAQ (reference sequence). The CDR3 runs to 13 residues. This chain's CDR3 is CASSLGAYNEQFF. The CDR3 DNA follows: TGTGCCAGCAGCTTAGGGGCCTACAATGAGCAGTTCTTC.

This clone appeared a few times. The chain links TRBV11-3 to TRBJ1-1; D call uncertain. Trimming left V 5 bases short and J 1 base short, with 14 bases between. Germline CDR1 is SGHNT and CDR2 is YENEEA. The CDR3 covers 15 residues. CDR3 in DNA: TGTGCCAGCAGCCGCCTTTTACGGGGGAACACTGAAGCTTTCTTT. It yields the protein CASSRLLRGNTEAFF.